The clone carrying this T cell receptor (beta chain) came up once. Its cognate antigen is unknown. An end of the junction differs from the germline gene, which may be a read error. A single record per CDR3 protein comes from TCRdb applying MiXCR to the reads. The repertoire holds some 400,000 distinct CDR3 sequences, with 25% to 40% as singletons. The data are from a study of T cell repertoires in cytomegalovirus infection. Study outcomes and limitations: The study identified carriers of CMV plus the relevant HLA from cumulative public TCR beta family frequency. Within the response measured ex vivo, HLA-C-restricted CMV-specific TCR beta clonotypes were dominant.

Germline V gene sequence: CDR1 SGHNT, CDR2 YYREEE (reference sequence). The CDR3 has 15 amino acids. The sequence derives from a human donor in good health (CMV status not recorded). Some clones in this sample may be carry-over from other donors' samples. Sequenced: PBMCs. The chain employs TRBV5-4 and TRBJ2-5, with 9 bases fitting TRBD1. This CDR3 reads CASSPGQGKTETQSF. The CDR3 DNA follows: TGTGCCAGCAGCCCTGGACAGGGGAAAACGGAGACCCAGTCCTTC.